The sequence of this T cell receptor (beta chain) was determined in a study of T-cell memory formation after mild COVID-19. One entry per CDR3 protein results from TCRdb running MiXCR on the 5' RACE reads. The profile covers 110,000 or so distinct CDR3 sequences, with 22% appearing a single time and approximately 40% taken by the ten largest. CDR1 WSHSY and CDR2 SAAADI come from the germline V gene. The CDR3 runs 11 residues. The V end was cut by 4 bases, the J end by 3 bases, with 3 bases between. Overall study findings and caveats: Cross-reactive memory seemingly joined, as some responding clones were found in pre-infection memory. The study found balanced CD4/CD8 in clones contracting day 15 to 85 and a CD4+ lean in later expanders.

This clonotype was picked up a small number of times. No antigen is known for it. V and J are TRBV10-2 and TRBJ1-1; D gene ambiguous. This TCR was sampled from a man younger than 35 who had mild COVID-19 (a few samples of this study predate the infection). Cell type and time point are not known. The sequenced material came from PBMCs or a T cell subset sorted from them (not recorded which). The CDR3 nucleotides read TGCGCCAGCAGTGGGTACACTGAAGCTTTCTTT. Its translation is CASSGYTEAFF.